This T cell receptor (beta chain) is drawn from a study of CD8+CD57+ T cells in acquired aplastic anemia. This clonotype has just a few counts. CDR3 size: 13 residues. Germline V gene lookup returns CDR1 DFQATT and CDR2 SNEGSKA (reference sequence). Trimming shortened V by 2 bases and J by 3 bases, and 8 bases separated the two germline ends. The TCR beta profiling, which covered VDJ combination and CDR3 sequence, was carried out using genomic DNA as the template. MiXCR was run by TCRdb on the reads, yielding one entry per CDR3 protein. The data contain some 170,000 distinct CDR3 sequences, about two thirds of them singletons. CD8+CD57+ cell expansion had been shown by flow cytometry in patients chosen for sequencing.

V and J are TRBV20-1 and TRBJ1-3, with D possibly TRBD1 on 6 matching bases. This TCR was recovered from a human donor with aplastic anemia. Sequencing used sorted CD4+, CD8+, or CD8+CD57+ T cells (not recorded which) from PBMCs. CDR3 loop: CSARLGGGNTIYF. The CDR3 nucleotides read TGCAGTGCTAGATTAGGGGGTGGAAACACCATATATTTT.